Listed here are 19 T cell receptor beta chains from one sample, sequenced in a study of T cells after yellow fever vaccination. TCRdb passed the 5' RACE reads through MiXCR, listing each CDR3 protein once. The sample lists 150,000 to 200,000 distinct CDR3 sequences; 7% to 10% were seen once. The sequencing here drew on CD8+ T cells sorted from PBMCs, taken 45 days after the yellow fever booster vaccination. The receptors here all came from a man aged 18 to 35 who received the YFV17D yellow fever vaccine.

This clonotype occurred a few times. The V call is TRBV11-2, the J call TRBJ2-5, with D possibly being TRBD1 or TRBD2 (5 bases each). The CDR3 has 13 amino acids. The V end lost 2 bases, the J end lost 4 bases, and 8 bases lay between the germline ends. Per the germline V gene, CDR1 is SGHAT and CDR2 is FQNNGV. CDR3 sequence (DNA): TGTGCCAGCAGCTTACCGGGACGAGAGACCCAGTACTTC. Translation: CASSLPGRETQYF.

CDR3 in DNA: TGTGCCAGCGCCCAGGGTCTTTGGTATTATGAGCAGTTCTTC. Encoded protein: CASAQGLWYYEQFF. The gene calls are TRBV12-3 or TRBV12-4 and TRBJ2-1, with D possibly being TRBD1 (5 bases). Deletions cut 8 bases from V and 8 bases from J, with 19 bases between. The CDR3 has 14 residues.

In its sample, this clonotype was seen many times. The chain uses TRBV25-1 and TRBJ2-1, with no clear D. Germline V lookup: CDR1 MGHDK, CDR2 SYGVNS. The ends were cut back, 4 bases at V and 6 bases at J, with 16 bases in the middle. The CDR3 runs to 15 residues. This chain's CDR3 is CASSAAAYTFNEQFF. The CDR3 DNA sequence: TGTGCCAGCAGTGCCGCCGCATATACCTTCAATGAGCAGTTCTTC.

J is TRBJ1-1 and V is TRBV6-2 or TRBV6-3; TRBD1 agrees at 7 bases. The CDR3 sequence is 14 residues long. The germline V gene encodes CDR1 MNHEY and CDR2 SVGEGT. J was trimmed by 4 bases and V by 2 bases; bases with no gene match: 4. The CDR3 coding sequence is TGTGCCAGCAGTTACGCCACAGGGGTCACTGAAGCTTTCTTT. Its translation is CASSYATGVTEAFF.

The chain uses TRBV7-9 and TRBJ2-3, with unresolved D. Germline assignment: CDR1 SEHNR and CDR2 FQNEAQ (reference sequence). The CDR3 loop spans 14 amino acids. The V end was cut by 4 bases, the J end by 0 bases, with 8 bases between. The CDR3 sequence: CASSSPISTDTQYF. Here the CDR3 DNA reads TGTGCCAGCAGCTCCCCGATCAGCACAGATACGCAGTATTTT.

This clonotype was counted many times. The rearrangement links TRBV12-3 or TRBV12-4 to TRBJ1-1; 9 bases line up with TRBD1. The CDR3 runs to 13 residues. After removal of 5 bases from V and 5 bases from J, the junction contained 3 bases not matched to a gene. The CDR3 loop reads CASSGQGSTEAFF. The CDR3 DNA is TGTGCCAGCAGTGGACAGGGGAGTACTGAAGCTTTCTTT.

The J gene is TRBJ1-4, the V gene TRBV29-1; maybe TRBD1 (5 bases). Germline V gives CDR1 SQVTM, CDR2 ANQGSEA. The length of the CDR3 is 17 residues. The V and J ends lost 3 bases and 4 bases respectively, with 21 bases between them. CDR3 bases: TGCAGCGTTGATACGCCTTCGGGGCGTCAGGGTAATGAAAAACTGTTTTTT. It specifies CSVDTPSGRQGNEKLFF.

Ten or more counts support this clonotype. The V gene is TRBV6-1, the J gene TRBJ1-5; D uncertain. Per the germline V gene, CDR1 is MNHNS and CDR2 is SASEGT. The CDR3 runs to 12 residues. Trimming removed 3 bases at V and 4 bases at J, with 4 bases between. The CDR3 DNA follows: TGTGCCAGCAGTGACCTAAATCAGCCCCAGCATTTT. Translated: CASSDLNQPQHF.

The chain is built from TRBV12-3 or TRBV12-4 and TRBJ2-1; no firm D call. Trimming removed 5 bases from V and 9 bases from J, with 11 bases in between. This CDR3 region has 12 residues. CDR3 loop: CASSPRTFEQFF. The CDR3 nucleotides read TGTGCCAGCAGTCCTCGCACCTTTGAGCAGTTCTTC.

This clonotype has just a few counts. The CDR3 nucleotides are TGCGCCAGCGATTTGGCCACCGGCTCCTACAATGAGCAGTTCTTC. Translation: CASDLATGSYNEQFF. The genes are TRBV5-1 and TRBJ2-1, with D uncertain. Germline V lookup: CDR1 SGHRS, CDR2 YFSETQ. The CDR3 consists of 15 residues. V was shortened by 7 bases and J by 0 bases, with 14 bases between the two germline ends.

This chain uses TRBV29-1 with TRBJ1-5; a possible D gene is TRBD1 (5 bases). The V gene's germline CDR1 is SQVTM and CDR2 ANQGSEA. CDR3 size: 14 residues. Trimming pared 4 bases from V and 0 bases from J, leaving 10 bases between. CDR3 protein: CSVAGQGSNQPQHF. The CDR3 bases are TGCAGCGTTGCGGGGCAGGGTAGCAATCAGCCCCAGCATTTT.

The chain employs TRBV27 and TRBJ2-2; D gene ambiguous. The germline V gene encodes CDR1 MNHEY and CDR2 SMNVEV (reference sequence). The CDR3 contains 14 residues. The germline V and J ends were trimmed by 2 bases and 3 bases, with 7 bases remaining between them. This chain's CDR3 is CASSLVGYTGELFF. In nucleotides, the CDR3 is TGTGCCAGCAGTTTAGTGGGGTACACCGGGGAGCTGTTTTTT.

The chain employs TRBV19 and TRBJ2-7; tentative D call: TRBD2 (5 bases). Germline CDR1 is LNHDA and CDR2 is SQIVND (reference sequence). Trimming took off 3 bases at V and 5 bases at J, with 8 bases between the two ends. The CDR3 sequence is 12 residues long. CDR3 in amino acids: CASSISGNEQYF. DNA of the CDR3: TGTGCCAGTAGTATTTCGGGGAACGAGCAGTACTTC. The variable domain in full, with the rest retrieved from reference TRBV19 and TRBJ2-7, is DGGITQSPKYLFRKEGQNVTLSCEQNLNHDAMYWYRQDPGQGLRLIYYSQIVNDFQKGDIAEGYSVSREKKESFPLTVTSAQKNPTAFYLCASSISGNEQYFGPGTRLTVT.

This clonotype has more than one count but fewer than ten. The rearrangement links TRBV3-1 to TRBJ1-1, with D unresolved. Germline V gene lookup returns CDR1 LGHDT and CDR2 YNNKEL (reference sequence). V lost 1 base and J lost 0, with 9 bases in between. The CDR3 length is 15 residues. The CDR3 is CASSQVRLMNTEAFF. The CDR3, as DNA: TGTGCCAGCAGCCAAGTCCGGTTAATGAACACTGAAGCTTTCTTT. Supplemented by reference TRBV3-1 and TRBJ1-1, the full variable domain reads DTAVSQTPKYLVTQMGNDKSIKCEQNLGHDTMYWYKQDSKKFLKIMFSYNNKELIINETVPNRFSPKSPDKAHLNLHINSLELGDSAVYFCASSQVRLMNTEAFFGQGTRLTVV.

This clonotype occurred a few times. CDR3 loop: CASSGTGESNQPQHF. The CDR3 region has the DNA TGTGCCAGCAGTGGGACAGGGGAGAGCAATCAGCCCCAGCATTTT. The chain links TRBV6-2 or TRBV6-3 to TRBJ1-5, with 10 bases identical to TRBD1. Germline V lookup: CDR1 MNHEY, CDR2 SVGEGT. The CDR3 extends over 15 amino acids. V lost 5 bases to trimming and J lost 1 base; unmatched junction nucleotides: 2.

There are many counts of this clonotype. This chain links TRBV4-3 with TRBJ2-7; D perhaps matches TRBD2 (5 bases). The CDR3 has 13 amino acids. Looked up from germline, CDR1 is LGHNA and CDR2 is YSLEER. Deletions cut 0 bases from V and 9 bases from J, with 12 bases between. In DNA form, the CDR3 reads TGCGCCAGCAGCCAAGATTGGGGAGAAAGGCAGTACTTC. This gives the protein CASSQDWGERQYF.

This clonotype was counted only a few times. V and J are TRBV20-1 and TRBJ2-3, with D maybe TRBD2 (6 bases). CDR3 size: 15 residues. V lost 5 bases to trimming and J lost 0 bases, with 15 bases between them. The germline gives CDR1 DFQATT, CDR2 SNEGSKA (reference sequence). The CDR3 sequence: CSADLLATSTDTQYF. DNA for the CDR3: TGCAGTGCTGATCTACTAGCTACTAGCACAGATACGCAGTATTTT.

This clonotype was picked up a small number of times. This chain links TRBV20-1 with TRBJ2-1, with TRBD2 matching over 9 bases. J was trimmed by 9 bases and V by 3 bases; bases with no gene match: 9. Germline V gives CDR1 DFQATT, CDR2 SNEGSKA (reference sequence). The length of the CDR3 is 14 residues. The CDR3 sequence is CSASGTSKFGEQFF. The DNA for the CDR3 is TGCAGTGCTAGCGGGACTAGCAAATTCGGTGAGCAGTTCTTC.

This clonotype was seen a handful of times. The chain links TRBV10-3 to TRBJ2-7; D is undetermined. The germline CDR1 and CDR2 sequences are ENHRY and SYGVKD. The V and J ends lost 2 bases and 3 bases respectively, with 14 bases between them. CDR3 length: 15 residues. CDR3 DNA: TGTGCCATCAGTGAGGGTCTTCAAGGTGGCTACGAGCAGTACTTC. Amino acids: CAISEGLQGGYEQYF.